This T cell receptor (beta chain) is drawn from a study of OX40 agonist ivuxolimab in advanced cancers. Broader study findings: Part of the nonresponder group also had normalized T-cell clonal expansion that was low.

The CDR3 spans 14 residues. Germline V gene sequence: CDR1 SGHTA, CDR2 FQGTGA. With 1 base removed from V and 5 bases from J, the gap between germline ends came to 10 bases. TCRdb's copy holds only in-frame clones and misses some; the assay was immunoSEQ multiplex PCR. Of about 33,000 clones listed, around 84% are singletons. On this clone: The antigen is not known.

This chain connects TRBV7-3 to TRBJ2-3; D may match TRBD1 or TRBD2 (5 bases each). This clonotype was obtained from an adult with an advanced solid tumor such as melanoma, head and neck, liver or kidney cancer. The sequenced sample was CD4+ or CD8+ T cells sorted from blood, obtained in a trial of the OX40 agonist ivuxolimab. In nucleotides, the CDR3 is TGTGCCAGCAGCTTAAGGGACGACGGAGATACGCAGTATTTT. Amino acid sequence: CASSLRDDGDTQYF.